The 32 T cell receptor beta chains listed next were all sequenced from one sample in a study of regulatory T cells in long-lasting Graves disease. Regarding time point: newly diagnosed GD, antithyroid drugs for less than 3 months. PBMCs were the source of the RNA used for TCR sequencing. Construction of the TCR beta libraries employed iRepertoire HTBI primers in conjunction with Arm-PCR of CDR3 regions. TCRdb passed the multiplex PCR reads through MiXCR, listing each CDR3 protein once. The data hold hundreds of thousands of distinct CDR3 sequences, with roughly 15% observed a single time. These data were also filed under a second study, of T cells in Graves' hyperthyroidism and ophthalmopathy.

Source: peripheral blood mononuclear cells (PBMCs), taken at new diagnosis, from a patient treated with antithyroid drugs. These receptors were taken from a woman aged 30 to 39 with Graves disease.

The chain is built from TRBV5-6 and TRBJ1-1; D not certain. The CDR3 covers 15 residues. CDR1 and CDR2 (germline): SGHDT, YYEEEE. Trimming removed 3 bases from V and 0 bases from J, with 12 bases in between. CDR3 nucleotides: TGTGCCAGCAGCTGGTTGGAGGAGATGAACACTGAAGCTTTCTTT. Protein product: CASSWLEEMNTEAFF.

The J gene is TRBJ2-3, the V gene TRBV18; no reliable D call. The CDR3 totals 12 residues. V was cut by 5 bases and J by 5 bases, with 8 bases left in between. In germline, CDR1 is KGHSH, CDR2 LQKENI. The CDR3 DNA follows: TGTGCCAGCTCATATCCGAAAGATACGCAGTATTTT. Encoded protein: CASSYPKDTQYF.

The chain employs TRBV12-3 or TRBV12-4 and TRBJ1-2, with 9 bases lining up with TRBD1. The junction had 11 bases not matched to a gene; V was cut back by 6 bases and J by 12 bases. This CDR3 is built from 13 residues. CDR3 region: CASRRTGALGNTF. CDR3 nucleotide sequence: TGTGCCAGCAGAAGGACAGGGGCCCTAGGGAACACCTTC.

This chain joins TRBV11-2 and TRBJ2-7, with 7 bases fitting TRBD1. Germline V lookup: CDR1 SGHAT, CDR2 FQNNGV. Germline trimming cut 1 base from V and 1 base from J; bases unmatched to any gene: 7. CDR3 length: 16 residues. DNA of the CDR3: TGTGCCAGCAGCTTAGGTAGCAGGGGGAAGTCCTACGAGCAGTACTTC. It is translated as CASSLGSRGKSYEQYF.

V usage is TRBV6-5 and J usage is TRBJ2-5; TRBD2 matches at 7 bases. The ends lost 0 bases at V and 1 base at J; junction bases unmatched: 5. The CDR3 is made up of 16 amino acids. From germline, CDR1 is MNHEY and CDR2 SVGAGI. The CDR3 sequence is CASSYSGRHLQETQYF. The DNA for the CDR3 is TGTGCCAGCAGTTACTCCGGGAGGCACCTCCAAGAGACCCAGTACTTC.

Ten or more counts support this clonotype. The genes are TRBV29-1 and TRBJ1-2, with D uncertain. V shed 6 bases and J shed 3 bases, with 14 bases lying between them. The CDR3 totals 13 residues. The V gene's germline CDR1 is SQVTM and CDR2 ANQGSEA. In nucleotides, the CDR3 is TGCAGCGTCGATGCAAGGAACGACTATGGCTACACCTTC. It is translated as CSVDARNDYGYTF.

The V and J genes are TRBV2 and TRBJ1-4; 7 positions match TRBD1. From germline, CDR1 is SNHLY and CDR2 FYNNEI. The CDR3 spans 15 residues. The junction had 3 bases not matched to a gene; V was cut back by 4 bases and J by 1 base. Written as DNA, the CDR3 is TGTGCCAGCAGTGGGTGGGACAGAACTAATGAAAAACTGTTTTTT. Its protein is CASSGWDRTNEKLFF.

This chain uses TRBV6-2 or TRBV6-3 with TRBJ2-1; 8 nucleotides align to TRBD2. The V and J ends lost 5 bases and 10 bases, in that order; junction bases with no gene match: 13. Per the germline V gene, CDR1 is MNHEY and CDR2 is SVGEGT. The CDR3 spans 15 residues. The CDR3: CASSDSGTARTEQFF. Written as DNA, the CDR3 is TGTGCCAGCAGTGATAGCGGGACGGCTCGTACGGAGCAGTTCTTC.

J is TRBJ2-1 and V is TRBV7-9, with D unresolved. Looked up from germline, CDR1 is SEHNR and CDR2 is FQNEAQ (reference sequence). The CDR3 totals 16 residues. V shed 5 bases and J shed 7 bases, with 21 bases lying between them. The CDR3 DNA reads TGTGCCAGCAGCCTCCCCCAAGTGAGACCTGAAAATGAGCAGTTCTTC. Protein product: CASSLPQVRPENEQFF.

This clonotype came up a few times. The chain employs TRBV15 and TRBJ1-5, with TRBD1 identical over 7 bases. Germline V gives CDR1 LNHNV, CDR2 YYDKDF (reference sequence). The CDR3 is made up of 13 amino acids. Trimming cost V 8 bases and J 7 bases; bases outside gene matches: 8. The CDR3 reads CATGEGADQPQHF. The CDR3 region has the DNA TGTGCCACCGGAGAGGGGGCTGACCAGCCCCAGCATTTT.

This clonotype was seen ten or more times. The chain uses TRBV27 and TRBJ1-5; 7 nucleotides agree with TRBD1. This CDR3 is built from 15 residues. Germline-derived CDR1 and CDR2 are MNHEY and SMNVEV (reference sequence). After removal of 5 bases from V and 4 bases from J, the junction contained 8 bases not matched to a gene. The CDR3 region is CASSASGQVNQPQHF. DNA for the CDR3: TGTGCCAGCAGTGCCTCAGGACAGGTTAATCAGCCCCAGCATTTT.

The table lists this clonotype with a few counts. The CDR3 nucleotides read TGTGCCAGTAGTATCTTTACCCAGGGAATGGATGAGCAGTTCTTC. It specifies CASSIFTQGMDEQFF. The gene calls are TRBV19 and TRBJ2-1; a weak D match, TRBD1 (5 bases). The CDR3 has 15 residues. Trimming took off 3 bases at V and 8 bases at J, with 17 bases between the two ends. Germline assignment: CDR1 LNHDA and CDR2 SQIVND (reference sequence).

Points on this clonotype: It differs at one base from a far larger clone, so likely a read error. The chain joins TRBV11-3 to TRBJ2-4; no clear D. The J call may be mistaken, given a closer DNA end match to TRBJ2-1. Germline CDR1 SGHNT, CDR2 YENEEA. CDR3 length equals 16 residues. The CDR3 sequence is CASSLSGRLVAKTQFF. The CDR3 bases are TGTGCCAGCAGCCTCAGTGGACGGCTCGTTGCGAAGACCCAGTTCTTC.

This clonotype was found a few times. The chain is built from TRBV24-1 and TRBJ2-1; either TRBD1 or TRBD2 may fit D (5 bases each). V was trimmed by 4 bases and J by 9 bases, leaving 21 bases between them. This CDR3 region has 16 residues. Germline V CDR1 and CDR2: KGHDR, SFDVKD. CDR3 sequence reads: CATSDPTPGPGGEQFF. The DNA of the CDR3 is TGTGCCACCAGTGACCCTACTCCGGGACCTGGGGGTGAGCAGTTCTTC.

This clonotype showed up many times. CDR3 region: CATSRDPPSVLKNTEAFF. The CDR3 nucleotides are TGTGCCACCAGCAGAGATCCGCCCTCGGTACTAAAGAACACTGAAGCTTTCTTT. The rearrangement joins TRBV15 to TRBJ1-1, with no clear D. The CDR3 consists of 18 residues. Per the germline V gene, CDR1 is LNHNV and CDR2 is YYDKDF (reference sequence). Trimming shortened V by 0 bases and J by 1 base, and 18 bases separated the two germline ends.

The chain uses TRBV5-1 and TRBJ2-1; D might be TRBD1 (6 bases). V dropped 4 bases and J dropped 4 bases, with 18 bases sitting between them. The CDR3 is 16 amino acids. CDR1 and CDR2 (germline): SGHRS, YFSETQ. The CDR3 is CASSPPTDRYYNEQFF. CDR3 coding DNA: TGCGCCAGCAGCCCCCCTACAGACAGGTATTACAATGAGCAGTTCTTC.

There are many counts of this clonotype. V usage is TRBV6-5 and J usage is TRBJ1-1; D is undetermined. This CDR3 spans 12 amino acids. CDR1 and CDR2 (germline): MNHEY, SVGAGI. The V end was cut by 2 bases, the J end by 2 bases, with 3 bases between. The chain's CDR3 is CASSYDNTEAFF. The DNA of the CDR3 is TGTGCCAGCAGTTACGACAACACTGAAGCTTTCTTT.

This chain uses TRBV6-1 with TRBJ1-2; D not resolved. Germline CDR1 reads MNHNS; CDR2 reads SASEGT. The CDR3 length is 12 residues. The V end was cut by 11 bases, the J end by 8 bases, with 18 bases between. The CDR3 DNA sequence: TGTGCCGGCTCCAAACCCGGCGGAGGCTACACCTTC. This gives the protein CAGSKPGGGYTF.

This clonotype has a count of ten or more. The V and J genes are TRBV2 and TRBJ1-5; D not resolved. Deletions cut 6 bases from V and 3 bases from J, with 12 bases between. The CDR3 consists of 14 residues. From germline, CDR1 is SNHLY and CDR2 FYNNEI. CDR3 in DNA: TGTGCCAGCAGAGACCGGGTCACCAATCAGCCCCAGCATTTT. Translating gives CASRDRVTNQPQHF.

The chain has TRBV7-3 and TRBJ2-3; the D is unclear. The CDR3 consists of 16 residues. The germline V gene has CDR1 SGHTA and CDR2 FQGTGA. V shed 2 bases and J shed 0 bases, with 12 bases lying between them. This CDR3 is CASSLFRSRSTDTQYF. The CDR3 nucleotides read TGTGCCAGCAGCTTATTCAGGTCAAGGAGCACAGATACGCAGTATTTT.

This clonotype was observed at least ten times. V and J are TRBV7-2 and TRBJ2-1; 16 bases line up with TRBD2. Germline CDR1 and CDR2: SGHTA and FQGNSA. The V gene end was trimmed by 3 bases and the J gene end by 0 bases; junction bases not matched to a gene: 17. This CDR3 has 23 amino acids. The CDR3 sequence is CASSFFGTSGRVLAPFSYNEQFF. Here the CDR3 DNA reads TGTGCCAGCAGCTTCTTCGGGACTAGCGGGAGGGTCTTAGCCCCATTCTCCTACAATGAGCAGTTCTTC.

Comment on this clonotype: The CDR3 does not close with the conserved phenylalanine or tryptophan, likely indicating a read error. This CDR3 is CASTRGTAYNEQFL. The CDR3 nucleotides read TGTGCCAGCACACGAGGGACGGCCTACAATGAGCAGTTCCTC. This sequence joins TRBV3-1 and TRBJ2-1; D possibly matches TRBD1 or TRBD2 (5 bases each). There are 14 residues in the CDR3. Trimming pared 7 bases from V and 2 bases from J, leaving 12 bases between. The germline CDR1 and CDR2 sequences are LGHDT and YNNKEL (reference sequence).

The V gene is TRBV7-8, the J gene TRBJ1-2; tentatively, D is TRBD1 (6 bases). The length of the CDR3 is 12 residues. Germline CDR1 reads SGHVS; CDR2 reads FQNEAQ. Trimming took off 5 bases at V and 11 bases at J, with 15 bases between the two ends. The CDR3 DNA reads TGTGCCAGCAGCCGACGGGGACAAAAATACACCTTC. Translating gives CASSRRGQKYTF.

This clonotype was seen at least ten times. The genes are TRBV6-1 and TRBJ1-5; D uncertain. The CDR3 runs 14 residues. CDR1 MNHNS and CDR2 SASEGT come from the germline V gene. With 6 bases removed from V and 2 bases from J, the gap between germline ends came to 11 bases. The CDR3: CASRTRLGNQPQHF. Here the CDR3 DNA reads TGTGCCAGCAGGACCCGACTAGGCAATCAGCCCCAGCATTTT.

The J gene is TRBJ2-2, the V gene TRBV7-2; 13 bases are shared with TRBD2. Trimming took 3 bases from V and 4 from J; bases not matched to a gene: 20. Germline V lookup: CDR1 SGHTA, CDR2 FQGNSA. The CDR3 contains 22 residues. The chain's CDR3 is CASSFTRAPGLAGVIRTGELFF. CDR3 nucleotide sequence: TGTGCCAGCAGCTTCACCAGGGCCCCAGGACTAGCGGGAGTGATTCGCACCGGGGAGCTGTTTTTT.

This clonotype has a handful of counts. Written as DNA, the CDR3 is TGTGCCAGCAGTTATGGGGGATTGGGAACCTACGAGCAGTACTTC. Its protein is CASSYGGLGTYEQYF. The chain carries TRBV6-5 and TRBJ2-7, with D tentatively TRBD1 or TRBD2 (5 bases each). Germline values: CDR1 MNHEY, CDR2 SVGAGI. The CDR3 runs to 15 residues. Trimming pared 3 bases from V and 2 bases from J, leaving 14 bases between.

This clonotype showed up many times. The chain uses TRBV7-3 and TRBJ2-5; 7 nucleotides line up with TRBD2. The CDR3 has 15 amino acids. Per germline, CDR1 SGHTA and CDR2 FQGTGA. Germline trimming cut 2 bases from V and 5 bases from J; bases unmatched to any gene: 8. Here the CDR3 DNA reads TGTGCCAGCAGCTTAGTAGCTAGCGGTGGCGAGACCCAGTACTTC. Its protein product is CASSLVASGGETQYF.

There are a few counts of this clonotype. The chain combines TRBV6-9 with TRBJ1-6; D is perhaps TRBD1 (6 bases). Trimming took 3 bases from V and 7 from J, leaving 10 bases between them. CDR3 size: 14 residues. Germline V lookup: CDR1 MNHGY, CDR2 SVAAGI. CDR3 bases: TGTGCCAGCAGTTACAACAGGGTAAATTCACCCCTCCACTTT. Amino acids: CASSYNRVNSPLHF.

This clonotype has a count of ten or more. This chain connects TRBV7-8 to TRBJ2-2; D tentatively fits TRBD1 or TRBD2 (5 bases each). This CDR3 spans 15 amino acids. CDR1 SGHVS and CDR2 FQNEAQ come from the germline V gene. Trimming removed 6 bases from V and 0 bases from J, with 11 bases in between. The CDR3 DNA is TGTGCCAGCAGGGAGGCGGACACGAACACCGGGGAGCTGTTTTTT. This codes for CASREADTNTGELFF. Drawing the rest from reference TRBV7-8 and TRBJ2-2, the complete variable domain is GAGVSQSPRYKVAKRGQDVALRCDPISGHVSLFWYQQALGQGPEFLTYFQNEAQLDKSGLPSDRFFAERPEGSVSTLKIQRTQQEDSAVYLCASREADTNTGELFFGEGSRLTVL.

The V call is TRBV4-2, the J call TRBJ2-3, with D possibly called TRBD1 or TRBD2 (6 bases each). This CDR3 has 15 amino acids. The V and J ends lost 4 bases and 2 bases respectively, with 13 bases between them. Looked up from germline, CDR1 is LGHNA and CDR2 is YNFKEQ. This CDR3 reads CASSPGAGNTDTQYF. Here the CDR3 DNA reads TGTGCCAGCAGCCCGGGGGCGGGAAACACAGATACGCAGTATTTT.

This clonotype was picked up a small number of times. The chain couples TRBV5-8 to TRBJ1-1; no firm D call. V lost 2 bases and J 3 bases, leaving 17 bases between the germline ends. Germline lookup yields CDR1 SGHTS and CDR2 YDEGEE. This CDR3 comprises 16 residues. DNA for the CDR3: TGTGCCAGCAGCTTCGGATATACCAAGGCTTACACTGAAGCTTTCTTT. Translated, it gives CASSFGYTKAYTEAFF. Using reference TRBV5-8 and TRBJ1-1 for the parts outside the CDR3, the full variable domain is EAGVTQSPTHLIKTRGQQATLRCSPISGHTSVYWYQQALGLGLQFLLWYDEGEERNRGNFPPRFSGRQFPNYSSELNVNALELEDSALYLCASSFGYTKAYTEAFFGQGTRLTVV.

The rearrangement uses TRBV30 and TRBJ2-4; D gene unclear. The J call may be wrong; the DNA end is better matched by TRBJ2-1. This CDR3 is 15 amino acids long. CDR1 and CDR2 (germline): GTSNPN, SVGIG (reference sequence). CDR3 DNA sequence: TGTGCCTGGAGTATTAGCAGAGGTAGGCCGGTCCGGCAGTTCTTC. This gives the protein CAWSISRGRPVRQFF.